This T cell receptor (beta chain) was found in a study of blood T cells in healthy people across ages. Trimming cost V 7 bases and J 8 bases; bases outside gene matches: 13. The CDR3 has 15 amino acids. Germline-derived CDR1 and CDR2 are SGHRS and YFSETQ. Using a J-beta primer mix together with a sample-barcoded 5' primer, a second PCR was run for about 6 to 12 cycles. TCRdb called the 5' RACE reads again in MiXCR, with one record for every CDR3 protein. The sample consists of about 1.6 million distinct CDR3 sequences, roughly 30% of them appearing once. This TCR was sampled from a woman in her 30s in good health. The sequenced sample was blood. The chain is built from TRBV5-1 and TRBJ2-1; 9 nucleotides line up with TRBD2. CDR3 nucleotides: TGCGCCAGCCTCCTTCGGGGCTTAGCGGGAGATGAGCAGTTCTTC. Amino acid sequence: CASLLRGLAGDEQFF.